The 19 T cell receptor beta chains in this list originate from one sample, sequenced in a study of OX40 agonist ivuxolimab in advanced cancers. The library relied on the immunoSEQ multiplex PCR assay. Entries here come from immuneACCESS through TCRdb and include only in-frame sequences with V and J called. Some clones fail to appear in such tables; in the studies checked, an unresolved V gene covers under half of the shortfall, and the cause of the remainder is unknown. The sample table shows 60,000 to 75,000 clones, and roughly 83% are seen once. The top ten hold approximately 7.2% of the sample. The source material was CD4+ or CD8+ T cells sorted from blood, sampled in a trial of the OX40 agonist ivuxolimab. These receptor sequences come from an adult with an advanced solid tumor such as melanoma, head and neck, liver or kidney cancer.

This clone was observed once. The chain joins TRBV19 to TRBJ1-1; 8 nucleotides agree with TRBD1. Germline V lookup: CDR1 LNHDA, CDR2 SQIVND (reference sequence). The CDR3 loop spans 17 amino acids. V lost 3 bases and J lost 1; bases outside the gene matches: 10. The CDR3 loop is CASSMNFRTGKNTEAFF. Here the CDR3 DNA reads TGTGCCAGTAGTATGAACTTCCGGACAGGGAAGAACACTGAAGCTTTCTTT.

The V gene is TRBV6-1, the J gene TRBJ2-7, with D unresolved. Per germline, CDR1 MNHNS and CDR2 SASEGT. There are 15 residues in the CDR3. V dropped 5 bases and J dropped 2 bases, with 16 bases sitting between them. The CDR3 is CASSRSRQATYEQYF. The CDR3 DNA sequence: TGTGCCAGCAGTCGAAGCCGGCAGGCTACCTACGAGCAGTACTTC.

The chain has TRBV6-6 and TRBJ2-2, with unresolved D. The CDR3 runs 14 residues. The germline V and J ends were trimmed by 6 bases and 0 bases, with 8 bases remaining between them. CDR1 is MNHNY, CDR2 SVGAGI, per germline (reference sequence). DNA for the CDR3: TGTGCCAGCAGCCGACACACGAACACCGGGGAGCTGTTTTTT. Translated: CASSRHTNTGELFF.

J is TRBJ1-1 and V is TRBV4-3; D is uncertain. CDR1 and CDR2 (germline): LGHNA, YSLEER. The CDR3 length is 13 residues. Trimming cost V 0 bases and J 5 bases, with 7 bases left between them. The chain's CDR3 is CASSQDTGTEAFF. The CDR3 coding sequence is TGCGCCAGCAGCCAAGATACCGGTACTGAAGCTTTCTTT.

The chain has TRBV4-1 and TRBJ1-6; no clear D. Trimming pared 1 base from V and 9 bases from J, leaving 13 bases between. This CDR3 comprises 15 residues. From germline, CDR1 is MGHRA and CDR2 YSYEKL. The CDR3, as DNA: TGCGCCAGCAGCCAAGTCGCGGGTACGGCTTCACCCCTCCACTTT. Translation gives CASSQVAGTASPLHF.

This chain joins TRBV5-6 and TRBJ1-2, with D perhaps matching TRBD1 (5 bases). This CDR3 has 14 amino acids. Germline-derived CDR1 and CDR2 are SGHDT and YYEEEE. V was clipped by 2 bases and J by 9 bases, with 17 bases between them. The CDR3 region is CASSFTSREGRYTF. CDR3 bases: TGTGCCAGCAGCTTCACGTCTAGGGAGGGACGCTACACCTTC.

This clone was counted between two and nine times. CDR3 in amino acids: CASSSGLAGGSYNEQFF. The CDR3 DNA reads TGTGCCAGCAGCTCGGGACTAGCGGGAGGTTCCTACAATGAGCAGTTCTTC. This chain uses TRBV5-4 with TRBJ2-1, with TRBD2 identical over 15 bases. Germline lookup yields CDR1 SGHNT and CDR2 YYREEE (reference sequence). This CDR3 has 17 amino acids. V gave up 3 bases and J gave up 1 base; unmatched junction bases: 2. The full variable domain, with the rest looked up from reference TRBV5-4 and TRBJ2-1, is ETGVTQSPTHLIKTRGQQVTLRCSSQSGHNTVSWYQQALGQGPQFIFQYYREEENGRGNFPPRFSGLQFPNYSSELNVNALELDDSALYLCASSSGLAGGSYNEQFFGPGTRLTVL.

The gene calls are TRBV30 and TRBJ2-4; the D is unclear. The CDR3 length is 15 residues. The V end was cut by 1 base, the J end by 0 bases, with 10 bases between. Germline V gene sequence: CDR1 GTSNPN, CDR2 SVGIG (reference sequence). The CDR3 spells CAWSGGTLAKNIQYF. CDR3 nucleotides: TGTGCCTGGAGTGGGGGAACCCTAGCCAAAAACATTCAGTACTTC. Based on the CDR3 plus reference TRBV30 and TRBJ2-4, the full variable domain is SQTIHQWPATLVQPVGSPLSLECTVEGTSNPNLYWYRQAAGRGLQLLFYSVGIGQISSEVPQNLSASRPQDRQFILSSKKLLLSDSGFYLCAWSGGTLAKNIQYFGAGTRLSVL.

This clone was detected a few times. The rearrangement links TRBV5-5 to TRBJ1-5, with D tentatively TRBD1 (5 bases). The CDR3 sequence is 13 residues long. In germline, CDR1 is SGHKS, CDR2 YYEKEE (reference sequence). Trimming stripped 4 bases from V and 7 bases from J, with 12 bases between. DNA of the CDR3: TGTGCCAGCAGCGTAGCCCAGGGACAGCCCCAGCATTTT. Translation: CASSVAQGQPQHF.

This clone has more than one count but fewer than ten. The chain joins TRBV5-4 to TRBJ2-5, with D perhaps assigned TRBD1 or TRBD2 (5 bases each). This CDR3 is 16 amino acids long. CDR1 SGHNT and CDR2 YYREEE come from the germline V gene (reference sequence). Trimming took off 4 bases at V and 5 bases at J, with 21 bases between the two ends. CDR3 amino acids: CASSNPRGPIAETQYF. The CDR3 DNA reads TGTGCCAGCAGCAACCCACGGGGACCGATTGCTGAGACCCAGTACTTC.

The rearrangement uses TRBV18 and TRBJ2-2; 7 nucleotides match TRBD1. Germline CDR1 reads KGHSH; CDR2 reads LQKENI. The CDR3 has 17 amino acids. The ends lost 3 bases at V and 0 bases at J; junction bases unmatched: 7. DNA of the CDR3: TGTGCCAGCTCACCCTTAAGGACAGGCGCGAACACCGGGGAGCTGTTTTTT. It encodes CASSPLRTGANTGELFF.

The chain joins TRBV9 to TRBJ2-5; TRBD2 might be the D (6 bases). Germline V lookup: CDR1 SGDLS, CDR2 YYNGEE. Trimming took off 0 bases at V and 4 bases at J, with 16 bases between the two ends. The length of the CDR3 is 16 residues. The CDR3 DNA follows: TGTGCCAGCAGCGTAGAAGGGACCGGAGGGCGAGAGACCCAGTACTTC. Amino acids: CASSVEGTGGRETQYF.

Only a few counts were recorded for this clone. The rearrangement joins TRBV19 to TRBJ1-3; D remains unclear. Germline CDR1 is LNHDA and CDR2 is SQIVND (reference sequence). Trimming left V 5 bases short and J 0 bases short, with 8 bases between. The CDR3 contains 14 residues. The CDR3: CASSQRSSGNTIYF. The CDR3, as DNA: TGTGCCAGTAGTCAACGGAGCTCTGGAAACACCATATATTTT.

V gene TRBV28 combines with J gene TRBJ2-1; TRBD2 agrees at 8 bases. Germline CDR1 is MDHEN and CDR2 is SYDVKM. The J segment lost 0 bases and the V segment lost 6 bases, leaving 7 bases of the junction unmatched. This CDR3 is built from 16 residues. Here the CDR3 DNA reads TGTGCCAGCAGGGCGGGGGGCGGCGCCTCCTACAATGAGCAGTTCTTC. Translating gives CASRAGGGASYNEQFF. Full variable domain (outside the CDR3, taken from reference TRBV28 and TRBJ2-1): DVKVTQSSRYLVKRTGEKVFLECVQDMDHENMFWYRQDPGLGLRLIYFSYDVKMKEKGDIPEGYSVSREKKERFSLILESASTNQTSMYLCASRAGGGASYNEQFFGPGTRLTVL.

This chain joins TRBV4-3 and TRBJ1-2, with a weak D call TRBD1 (6 bases). Germline V gene lookup returns CDR1 LGHNA and CDR2 YSLEER. The CDR3 runs to 16 residues. The V gene lost 0 bases and the J gene lost 8 bases, with 19 bases spanning the gap. The CDR3 DNA is TGCGCCAGCAGCCAAGATTTGGGGGCAAGGGCGGGAGGCTACACCTTC. The encoded protein is CASSQDLGARAGGYTF.

The gene calls are TRBV30 and TRBJ2-2, with unresolved D. V lost 5 bases, J lost 5 bases, and 12 bases lay in between. CDR3 size: 13 residues. The germline gives CDR1 GTSNPN, CDR2 SVGIG (reference sequence). CDR3 in amino acids: CAWVKRATGELFF. CDR3 bases: TGTGCCTGGGTTAAAAGAGCTACCGGGGAGCTGTTTTTT. Full variable domain (rest looked up from reference TRBV30 and TRBJ2-2): SQTIHQWPATLVQPVGSPLSLECTVEGTSNPNLYWYRQAAGRGLQLLFYSVGIGQISSEVPQNLSASRPQDRQFILSSKKLLLSDSGFYLCAWVKRATGELFFGEGSRLTVL.

The chain's CDR3 is CAWSAKTGGSSPLHF. Here the CDR3 DNA reads TGTGCCTGGAGTGCCAAGACAGGGGGCAGTTCACCCCTCCACTTT. The chain couples TRBV30 to TRBJ1-6; TRBD1 aligns across 10 bases. This CDR3 has 15 amino acids. V dropped 1 base and J dropped 9; count of bases not matched to a gene: 6. The V gene's germline CDR1 is GTSNPN and CDR2 SVGIG (reference sequence).

The chain is built from TRBV23-1 and TRBJ1-4; TRBD1 matches at 7 bases. TRBV23-1 belongs to the ORF category, with a function that is uncertain. V dropped 0 bases and J dropped 5; count of bases not matched to a gene: 15. The CDR3 loop spans 19 amino acids. This CDR3 reads CASSQSGGLTGTVNEKLFF. The CDR3 nucleotides are TGCGCCAGCAGTCAATCTGGGGGTTTAACCGGGACAGTGAATGAAAAACTGTTTTTT.

This clone has more than one count but fewer than ten. The gene calls are TRBV12-5 and TRBJ2-7; 7 bases are shared with TRBD2. V was clipped by 0 bases and J by 0 bases; unmatched bases: 5. CDR1 is LGHNT and CDR2 is FRNRAP in the germline V gene. The CDR3 loop spans 16 amino acids. This CDR3 reads CASGLVAGDLSYEQYF. The CDR3 DNA follows: TGTGCTAGTGGTTTGGTGGCGGGGGACCTCTCCTACGAGCAGTACTTC. The complete variable domain, with remaining parts taken from reference TRBV12-5 and TRBJ2-7, reads DARVTQTPRHKVTEMGQEVTMRCQPILGHNTVFWYRQTMMQGLELLAYFRNRAPLDDSGMPKDRFSAEMPDATLATLKIQPSEPRDSAVYFCASGLVAGDLSYEQYFGPGTRLTVT.